A selection of T cell receptor beta chains follows, all from one sample in a study of CD8 T cells in ankylosing spondylitis. TCRdb reanalysed the 5' RACE reads using MiXCR and keeps one entry per CDR3 protein. The data contain some 90,000 distinct CDR3 sequences, 27% of them singletons. The sequencing sample was made of blood, either unsorted or a sorted T cell fraction (not recorded which). The receptor set was obtained from a male donor with ankylosing spondylitis or in good health (not recorded which). The CDR3 runs from the conserved cysteine through the conserved F or W. Rows give clone size only sometimes, using once, few, many, or a class for an expanded clone.

>TRBV20-1|few
CSASFSGPQHF
>TRBV20-1|few
CSAGGTSALNEQFF
>TRBV7-2|-
CASSLVLRSTDTQYF
>TRBV12-3/TRBV12-4|-
CASSPGGRNTEAFF
>TRBV5-1|many
CASSSQTSGVTGELFF
>TRBV6-1|-
CASSELLAKNYEQYF
>TRBV20-1|few
CSARVTSGGANEQFF
>TRBV4-1|-
CASSQDRGTSSVETQYF
>TRBV20-1|many
CSARDQAGGETQYF
>TRBV7-8|-
CASSSPKLAGHTDTQYF
>TRBV20-1|few
CSAEPSGNYDMRETQYF
>TRBV20-1|-
CSAQGLQGADTQYF
>TRBV5-7|few
CASSLGGASGNTGELFF
>TRBV30|-
CAWSTRVGSEAFF
>TRBV7-9|few
CVPSSGNTIYF
>TRBV7-3|few
CASSPSGGEQFF
>TRBV15|few
CATSTGGSNYGYTF
>TRBV12-3/TRBV12-4|-
CASSFGLAGVASTDTQYF
>TRBV5-1|few
CASSLGYSNTGELFF
>TRBV20-1|many
CSAVTQTASTDTQYF
>TRBV7-9|many
CASSLGVGGYNEQFF
>TRBV20-1|many
CSATSWSASETQYF
>TRBV12-3/TRBV12-4|few
CASIGQGANEQFF
>TRBV2|-
CASSMRVTDTQYF
>TRBV9|-
CASSVGGSREDTQYF
>TRBV7-9|-
CASIPAGGRRNEQFF
>TRBV19|-
CASTTTSEQFF